This passage covers 30 T cell receptor beta chains from one sample sequenced in a study of read filtering for tumor transcriptome and immune sequencing. Molecular barcoded adaptors covering alpha/delta and beta/gamma chains were used on roughly 370 ng RNA. TCRdb re-derived calls from the reads in MiXCR, one entry per CDR3 protein. Here the sample spans roughly 27,000 distinct CDR3 sequences, roughly an eighth being singletons. The material sequenced was a population of CD138-negative cells sorted from bone marrow. The source is a donor at least 40 years old with multiple myeloma.

At least ten counts were recorded for this clonotype. The rearrangement joins TRBV6-5 to TRBJ2-5; 7 nucleotides line up with TRBD1. The germline gives CDR1 MNHEY, CDR2 SVGAGI. J lost 2 bases, V lost 2 bases, and 11 bases had no gene match. The CDR3 covers 17 residues. CDR3 residues: CASSYGQVWRTQETQYF. CDR3 coding DNA: TGTGCCAGCAGTTACGGACAGGTTTGGAGGACACAAGAGACCCAGTACTTC.

This clonotype was observed many times. This chain joins TRBV5-1 and TRBJ2-7, with D unresolved. Trimming shortened V by 0 bases and J by 6 bases, and 13 bases separated the two germline ends. Germline V gives CDR1 SGHRS, CDR2 YFSETQ. The CDR3 contains 14 residues. In DNA form, the CDR3 reads TGCGCCAGCAGCTTGGAAGGCCGTCTTGGCGAGCAGTACTTC. This codes for CASSLEGRLGEQYF.

The sample holds a few counts of this clonotype. Only one base separates this from a far larger clonotype, so it likely reflects a read error. The chain uses TRBV20-1 and TRBJ1-4; no reliable D call. The J call is uncertain, as TRBJ2-3 better fits the DNA end. The CDR3 sequence is 14 residues long. Germline V gives CDR1 DFQATT, CDR2 SNEGSKA (reference sequence). CDR3 protein: CSAQVLTLSDTQYF. CDR3 coding DNA: TGCAGTGCTCAGGTTCTGACCCTCTCAGATACGCAGTATTTT.

Remarks on this clonotype: In this CDR3 the conserved last residue, phenylalanine or tryptophan, is missing, so a read error is likely. Because the CDR3's place on the DNA is in doubt, the DNA is left out and the CDR3 is given as listed by TCRdb. The chain employs TRBV10-3 and TRBJ2-1. The CDR3 is made up of 12 amino acids, end residues included. CDR1 and CDR2 (germline): ENHRY, SYGVKD. CDR3 in amino acids: CAISDKFREQIS.

On this clonotype: A much larger clone sits a single nucleotide away, making a read error possible. The CDR3 does not end in the conserved phenylalanine or tryptophan, so this is likely a read error. This chain links TRBV11-2 with TRBJ1-2; D possibly corresponds to TRBD1 (5 bases). CDR1 is SGHAT, CDR2 FQNNGV, per germline. V lost 2 bases and J lost 0, with 16 bases in between. The CDR3 is made up of 17 amino acids. The chain's CDR3 is CASSLPSQGLANYGYTL. Written as DNA, the CDR3 is TGTGCCAGCAGCTTACCGAGCCAGGGCCTAGCTAACTATGGCTACACCCTC.

The chain carries TRBV7-3 and TRBJ2-1, with 11 bases identical to TRBD2. V lost 5 bases to trimming and J lost 7 bases; unmatched junction nucleotides: 13. The CDR3 sequence is 17 residues long. Per the germline V gene, CDR1 is SGHTA and CDR2 is FQGTGA. CDR3 residues: CASSPPAGTSGSNEQFF. Here the CDR3 DNA reads TGTGCCAGCAGCCCCCCGGCTGGAACTAGCGGGAGTAATGAGCAGTTCTTC.

At least ten counts were recorded for this clonotype. The chain has TRBV5-1 and TRBJ1-1; D call uncertain. The CDR3 has 14 residues. V was pared by 0 bases and J by 3 bases, with 9 bases between. In germline, CDR1 is SGHRS, CDR2 YFSETQ. CDR3: CASSLGSADTEAFF. The CDR3 region has the DNA TGCGCCAGCAGCTTGGGATCGGCAGACACTGAAGCTTTCTTT.

Remarks on this clonotype: This may arise from a read error, as a much more abundant clone is one base away. As DNA, the CDR3 is TGTGCCAGCAGCCCACAGAACATTCAGTACTTC. It translates to CASSPQNIQYF. The chain has TRBV28 and TRBJ2-4; D gene unclear. Germline CDR1 and CDR2: MDHEN and SYDVKM. V was clipped by 6 bases and J by 7 bases, with 7 bases between them. The CDR3 runs 11 residues.

V is TRBV29-1 and J is TRBJ2-1, with 7 bases matching TRBD1. This CDR3 region has 13 residues. V shed 7 bases, J shed 5 bases, and the junction held 8 bases outside the gene matches. Germline CDR1 reads SQVTM; CDR2 reads ANQGSEA. The CDR3 bases are TGCAGCGCCCCGGGACAGTTAAACAATGAGCAGTTCTTC. This sequence encodes CSAPGQLNNEQFF.

This clonotype was seen a few times. This may come from a read error, since a much larger clone is one base off. The V call is TRBV18, the J call TRBJ2-1; D is perhaps TRBD2 (6 bases). Germline CDR1 is KGHSH and CDR2 is LQKENI. The CDR3 length is 14 residues. CDR3 sequence (DNA): TGTGCCAGCTCACCACCCGGGAGCTACAATGGGCAGTTCTTC. Its protein product is CASSPPGSYNGQFF.

This clonotype has a count of ten or more. V usage is TRBV12-5 and J usage is TRBJ2-2; TRBD2 agrees at 8 bases. The germline CDR1 and CDR2 sequences are LGHNT and FRNRAP. CDR3 length: 14 amino acids. V shed 4 bases and J 6 bases; nucleotides not matched to a gene: 4. The CDR3 reads CASGYLLAAGELFF. The CDR3 DNA sequence: TGTGCTAGTGGTTATTTACTAGCGGCCGGGGAGCTGTTTTTT.

In this sample, this clonotype turned up many times. V and J are TRBV7-9 and TRBJ2-1; D might be TRBD1 (5 bases). The V end lost 5 bases, the J end lost 6 bases, and 11 bases lay between the germline ends. From germline, CDR1 is SEHNR and CDR2 FQNEAQ (reference sequence). CDR3 length: 13 residues. CDR3 sequence (DNA): TGTGCCAGCAGCCTCGATCAGGGCAATGAGCAGTTCTTC. This encodes CASSLDQGNEQFF.

This clonotype was seen repeatedly, ten times or more. The chain uses TRBV29-1 and TRBJ1-1; D is ambiguous. Germline V gene lookup returns CDR1 SQVTM and CDR2 ANQGSEA. The V and J ends lost 4 bases and 1 base respectively, with 10 bases between them. The CDR3 has 13 amino acids. The CDR3 region is CSVVRQQNTEAFF. CDR3 DNA sequence: TGCAGCGTTGTACGGCAACAGAACACTGAAGCTTTCTTT.

In this sample, this clonotype turned up many times. One end of the junction fails to match germline, which may point to a read error. The chain is built from TRBV5-1 and TRBJ2-7; 9 bases fit TRBD1. The CDR3 has 14 residues. The germline CDR1 and CDR2 sequences are SGHRS and YFSETQ. Written as DNA, the CDR3 is TGCGCCAGCAGCTCCTTGGGGGACAGGGTCGAGCAGCACTTC. This sequence encodes CASSSLGDRVEQHF.

This clonotype was detected ten times or more. The chain has TRBV11-2 and TRBJ2-5, with D perhaps matching TRBD1 (5 bases). Trimming removed 1 base from V and 5 bases from J, with 11 bases in between. This CDR3 spans 14 amino acids. Germline assignment: CDR1 SGHAT and CDR2 FQNNGV. CDR3 region: CASSLAGFRETQYF. The CDR3 DNA reads TGTGCCAGCAGCTTAGCAGGGTTTCGGGAGACCCAGTACTTC.

This clonotype was picked up a small number of times. The chain links TRBV5-4 to TRBJ2-3, with TRBD1 matching 9 bases. Germline CDR1 SGHNT, CDR2 YYREEE (reference sequence). CDR3 length: 14 residues. The V gene end was trimmed by 4 bases and the J gene end by 4 bases; junction bases not matched to a gene: 4. CDR3 sequence (DNA): TGTGCCAGCAGCCTCCGGACAGGGGCAGATACGCAGTATTTT. Translating it yields CASSLRTGADTQYF.

The sample holds many counts of this clonotype. This chain links TRBV10-2 with TRBJ2-1, with 9 bases fitting TRBD2. CDR1 WSHSY and CDR2 SAAADI come from the germline V gene. The V segment lost 6 bases and the J segment 8 bases; nucleotides outside the gene matches: 8. The CDR3 is made up of 14 amino acids. This CDR3 reads CASRIAGVRDEQFF. CDR3 DNA sequence: TGCGCCAGCAGAATAGCGGGAGTCAGGGATGAGCAGTTCTTC.

V gene TRBV5-1 combines with J gene TRBJ2-1, with a possible D match to TRBD2 (6 bases). Germline CDR1 and CDR2: SGHRS and YFSETQ. V shed 0 bases and J shed 6 bases, with 13 bases lying between them. CDR3 length: 15 amino acids. CDR3 bases: TGCGCCAGCAGCTTGGTTGGGGGAGGATCCAATGAGCAGTTCTTC. This sequence encodes CASSLVGGGSNEQFF.

This clonotype was observed many times. This chain joins TRBV25-1 and TRBJ2-3; unclear D gene. V was cut by 0 bases and J by 1 base, with 5 bases left in between. The CDR3 runs 14 residues. Germline V gene sequence: CDR1 MGHDK, CDR2 SYGVNS. The DNA of the CDR3 is TGTGCCAGCAGTGAATACGGGCGCACAGATACGCAGTATTTT. Translated, it gives CASSEYGRTDTQYF. The complete variable domain, with remaining parts taken from reference TRBV25-1 and TRBJ2-3, reads EADIYQTPRYLVIGTGKKITLECSQTMGHDKMYWYQQDPGMELHLIHYSYGVNSTEKGDLSSESTVSRIRTEHFPLTLESARPSHTSQYLCASSEYGRTDTQYFGPGTRLTVL.

Of note for this clonotype: This likely traces to a read error, being one base from a far larger clone. This chain connects TRBV6-2 or TRBV6-3 to TRBJ2-1, with D tentatively TRBD2 (5 bases). The CDR3 sequence is 12 residues long. The ends were cut back, 6 bases at V and 15 bases at J, with 18 bases in the middle. From germline, CDR1 is MNHEY and CDR2 SVGEGT. The CDR3 loop reads CASSEGLGYGFF. CDR3 nucleotide sequence: TGTGCCAGCAGCGAAGGACTTGGCTACGGGTTCTTC.

This chain uses TRBV28 with TRBJ2-3; a possible D gene is TRBD2 (7 bases). V lost 2 bases to trimming and J lost 0 bases, with 12 bases between them. This CDR3 spans 16 amino acids. CDR1 is MDHEN and CDR2 is SYDVKM in the germline V gene. CDR3 nucleotides: TGTGCCAGCAGTTTACGGGGGGCGGGGAGCACAGATACGCAGTATTTT. Translated, it gives CASSLRGAGSTDTQYF.

This clonotype was seen at least ten times. The chain employs TRBV4-1 and TRBJ2-7; 7 nucleotides match TRBD1. Germline trimming cut 4 bases from V and 7 bases from J; bases unmatched to any gene: 7. The CDR3 contains 13 residues. CDR1 and CDR2 from the germline V gene are MGHRA and YSYEKL. The CDR3, as DNA: TGCGCCAGCAGCCCATACAGGGGCTGGGAGCAGTACTTC. This encodes CASSPYRGWEQYF.

This clonotype was picked up many times. The chain links TRBV11-3 to TRBJ2-7; TRBD1 agrees at 8 bases. Trimming at V came to 5 bases and at J to 10 bases, leaving 16 bases not matched to a gene. Germline CDR1 is SGHNT and CDR2 is YENEEA. This CDR3 comprises 15 residues. In DNA, the CDR3 is TGTGCCAGCAGCACCAGGGGCGGGGCAGGGGGCGTACAGTACTTC. It yields the protein CASSTRGGAGGVQYF. Drawing the rest from reference TRBV11-3 and TRBJ2-7, the complete variable domain is EAGVVQSPRYKIIEKKQPVAFWCNPISGHNTLYWYLQNLGQGPELLIRYENEEAVDDSQLPKDRFSAERLKGVDSTLKIQPAELGDSAVYLCASSTRGGAGGVQYFGPGTRLTVT.

In this sample, this clonotype turned up many times. Since no conserved phenylalanine or tryptophan closes the CDR3, a read error is the likely cause. The chain has TRBV20-1 and TRBJ2-5; D not resolved. Germline assignment: CDR1 DFQATT and CDR2 SNEGSKA (reference sequence). The CDR3 covers 11 residues. V was trimmed by 6 bases and J by 5 bases, leaving 10 bases between them. CDR3 coding DNA: TGCAGTGCCCAACCGAGCGAGACCCAGTACTCC. This translates into CSAQPSETQYS.

This clonotype was counted at least ten times. The chain combines TRBV20-1 with TRBJ2-1; D perhaps matches TRBD2 (5 bases). The CDR3 spans 16 residues. V shed 3 bases and J shed 0 bases, with 15 bases lying between them. Germline V gene sequence: CDR1 DFQATT, CDR2 SNEGSKA (reference sequence). CDR3 region: CSASTTLAGSYNEQFF. In DNA form, the CDR3 reads TGCAGTGCTAGTACTACGCTGGCGGGCTCCTACAATGAGCAGTTCTTC.

This clonotype has at least ten counts. The V call is TRBV10-3, the J call TRBJ2-1, with 11 nucleotides matching TRBD2. CDR1 and CDR2 (germline): ENHRY, SYGVKD. With V trimmed by 10 bases and J by 6 bases, 8 bases remained unmatched. CDR3 length: 14 residues. The CDR3 reads CANSGTSGSNEQFF. The CDR3 DNA reads as TGTGCCAACTCCGGGACTAGCGGATCCAATGAGCAGTTCTTC.

In its sample, this clonotype was seen many times. J is TRBJ1-1 and V is TRBV29-1; weak D call: TRBD1 (6 bases). The CDR3 is 13 amino acids. V dropped 7 bases and J dropped 3 bases, with 15 bases sitting between them. In germline, CDR1 is SQVTM, CDR2 ANQGSEA. CDR3 amino acids: CSALTGSYTEAFF. CDR3 DNA: TGCAGCGCTCTGACAGGATCTTACACTGAAGCTTTCTTT. The entire variable domain, with the rest obtained from reference TRBV29-1 and TRBJ1-1, is as follows: SAVISQKPSRDICQRGTSLTIQCQVDSQVTMMFWYRQQPGQSLTLIATANQGSEATYESGFVIDKFPISRPNLTFSTLTVSNMSPEDSSIYLCSALTGSYTEAFFGQGTRLTVV.

The genes are TRBV5-5 and TRBJ1-2, with D uncertain. V was shortened by 1 base and J by 7 bases, with 14 bases between the two germline ends. The CDR3 has 14 residues. CDR1 is SGHKS and CDR2 is YYEKEE in the germline V gene (reference sequence). CDR3 sequence reads: CASSLFGGGSGYTF. The CDR3 nucleotides read TGTGCCAGCAGCTTGTTTGGCGGAGGTTCTGGCTACACCTTC.

This clonotype has at least ten counts. This chain connects TRBV5-1 to TRBJ2-3; TRBD1 might be the D (5 bases). Germline V gene lookup returns CDR1 SGHRS and CDR2 YFSETQ. This CDR3 comprises 14 residues. V shed 3 bases and J shed 4 bases, with 12 bases lying between them. Here the CDR3 reads CASSSRVDADTQYF. The CDR3 region has the DNA TGCGCCAGCAGCTCCAGGGTTGATGCAGATACGCAGTATTTT.

This clonotype was observed many times. The rearrangement links TRBV4-2 to TRBJ1-1; the D gene is possibly TRBD1 (6 bases). Germline V CDR1 and CDR2: LGHNA, YNFKEQ. The CDR3 length is 18 residues. V was clipped by 3 bases and J by 0 bases, with 20 bases between them. CDR3 sequence: CASSHPGGGLGLNTEAFF. CDR3 DNA: TGTGCCAGCAGCCACCCCGGGGGGGGCCTGGGGTTGAACACTGAAGCTTTCTTT.